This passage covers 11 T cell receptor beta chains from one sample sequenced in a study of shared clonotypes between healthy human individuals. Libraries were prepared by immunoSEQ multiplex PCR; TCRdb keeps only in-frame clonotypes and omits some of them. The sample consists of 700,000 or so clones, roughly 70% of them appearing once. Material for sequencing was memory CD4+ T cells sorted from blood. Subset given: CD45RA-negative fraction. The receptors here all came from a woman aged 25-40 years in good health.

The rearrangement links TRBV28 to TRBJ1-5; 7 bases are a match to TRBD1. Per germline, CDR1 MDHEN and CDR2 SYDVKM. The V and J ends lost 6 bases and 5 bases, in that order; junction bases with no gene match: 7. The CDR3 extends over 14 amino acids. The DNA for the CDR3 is TGTGCCAGCAGCCTAGACAGGGCGGATCAGCCCCAGCATTTT. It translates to CASSLDRADQPQHF.

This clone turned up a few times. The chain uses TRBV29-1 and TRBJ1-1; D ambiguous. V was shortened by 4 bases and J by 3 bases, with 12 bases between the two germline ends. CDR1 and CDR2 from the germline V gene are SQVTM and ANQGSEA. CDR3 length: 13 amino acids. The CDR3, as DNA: TGCAGCGTTGTCGGCCAGGTTGACACTGAAGCTTTCTTT. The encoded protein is CSVVGQVDTEAFF.

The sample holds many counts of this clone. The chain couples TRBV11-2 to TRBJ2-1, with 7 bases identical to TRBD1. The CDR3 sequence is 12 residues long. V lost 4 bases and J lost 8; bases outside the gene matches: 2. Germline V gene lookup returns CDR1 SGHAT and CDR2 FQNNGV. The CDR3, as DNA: TGTGCCAGCAGCTCCACAGGGGATGAGCAGTTCTTC. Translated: CASSSTGDEQFF.

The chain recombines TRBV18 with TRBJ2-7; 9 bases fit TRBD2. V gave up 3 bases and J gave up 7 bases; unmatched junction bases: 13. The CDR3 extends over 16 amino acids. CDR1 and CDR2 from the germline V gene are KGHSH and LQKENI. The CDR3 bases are TGTGCCAGCTCACCGGCTAGCGGGACAAAGGTGAGGGAGCAGTACTTC. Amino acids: CASSPASGTKVREQYF.

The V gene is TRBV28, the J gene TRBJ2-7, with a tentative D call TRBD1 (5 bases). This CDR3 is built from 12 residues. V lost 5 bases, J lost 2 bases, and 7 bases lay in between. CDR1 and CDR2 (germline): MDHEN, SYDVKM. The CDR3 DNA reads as TGTGCCAGCAGTAAGACAGCCTACGAGCAGTACTTC. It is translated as CASSKTAYEQYF.

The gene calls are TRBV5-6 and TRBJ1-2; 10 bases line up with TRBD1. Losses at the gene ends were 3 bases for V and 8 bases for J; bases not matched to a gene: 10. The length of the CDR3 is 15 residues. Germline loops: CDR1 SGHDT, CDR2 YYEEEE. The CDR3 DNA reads TGTGCCAGCAGCTGGAATAGGGACAGGGGAGGCGGCTACACCTTC. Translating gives CASSWNRDRGGGYTF. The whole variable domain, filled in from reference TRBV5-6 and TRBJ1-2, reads DAGVTQSPTHLIKTRGQQVTLRCSPKSGHDTVSWYQQALGQGPQFIFQYYEEEERQRGNFPDRFSGHQFPNYSSELNVNALLLGDSALYLCASSWNRDRGGGYTFGSGTRLTVV.

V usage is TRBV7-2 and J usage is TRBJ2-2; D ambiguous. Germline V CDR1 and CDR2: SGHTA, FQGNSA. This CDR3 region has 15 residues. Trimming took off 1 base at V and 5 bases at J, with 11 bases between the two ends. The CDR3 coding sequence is TGTGCCAGCAGCTTAGTCCTAGTTGGGACCGGGGAGCTGTTTTTT. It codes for CASSLVLVGTGELFF.

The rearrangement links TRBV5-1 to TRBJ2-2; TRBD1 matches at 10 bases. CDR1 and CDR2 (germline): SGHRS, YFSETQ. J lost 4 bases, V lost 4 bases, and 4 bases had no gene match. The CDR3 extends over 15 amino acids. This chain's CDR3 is CASSGTGVPTGELFF. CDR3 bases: TGCGCCAGCAGCGGGACAGGGGTACCCACCGGGGAGCTGTTTTTT.

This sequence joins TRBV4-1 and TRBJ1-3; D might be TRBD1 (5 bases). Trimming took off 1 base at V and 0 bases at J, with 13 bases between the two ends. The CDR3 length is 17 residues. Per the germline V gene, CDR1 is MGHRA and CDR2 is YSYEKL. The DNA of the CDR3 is TGCGCCAGCAGCCAAGGGGGGGTCCGCTTCTCTGGAAACACCATATATTTT. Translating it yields CASSQGGVRFSGNTIYF.

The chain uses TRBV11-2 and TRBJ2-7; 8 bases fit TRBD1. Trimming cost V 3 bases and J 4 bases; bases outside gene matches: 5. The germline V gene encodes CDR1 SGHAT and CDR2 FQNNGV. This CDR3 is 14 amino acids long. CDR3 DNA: TGTGCCAGCAGCTTCGACAGGGGAATATACGAGCAGTACTTC. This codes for CASSFDRGIYEQYF.

This CDR3 reads CASSRTGGDYEQYF. Here the CDR3 DNA reads TGTGCCAGCTCACGAACAGGGGGGGACTACGAGCAGTACTTC. The chain links TRBV18 to TRBJ2-7; D possibly corresponds to TRBD1 (8 bases). Trimming took off 4 bases at V and 3 bases at J, with 13 bases between the two ends. Germline CDR1 KGHSH, CDR2 LQKENI. The CDR3 is made up of 14 amino acids.